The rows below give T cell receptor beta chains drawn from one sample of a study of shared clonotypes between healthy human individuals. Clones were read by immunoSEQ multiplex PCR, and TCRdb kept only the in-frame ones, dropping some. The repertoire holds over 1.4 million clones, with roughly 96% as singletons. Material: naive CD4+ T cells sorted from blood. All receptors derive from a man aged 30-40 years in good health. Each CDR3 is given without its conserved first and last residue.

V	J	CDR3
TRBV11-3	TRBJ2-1	ASSLGGSGITYNEQF
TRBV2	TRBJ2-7	ASSGASYEQY
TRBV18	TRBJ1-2	ASSLSRQGDDGYT
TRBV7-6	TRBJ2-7	ASSLVEGGEYEQY
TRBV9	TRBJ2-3	ASSVKLASDTQY
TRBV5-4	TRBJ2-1	ASSRAVGNEQF
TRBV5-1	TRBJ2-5	ASSLSRDSGLETQY
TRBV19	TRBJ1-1	ASSIKGGQGGTEAF
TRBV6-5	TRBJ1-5	ASKLTGDRNQPQH
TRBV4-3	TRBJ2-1	ASSRDWLGLAFVNEQF
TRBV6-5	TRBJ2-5	ASSYWDSGRGETQY
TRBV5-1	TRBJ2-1	ASSLRQYHEQF
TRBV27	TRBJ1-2	ASSSRAQSLTSYGYT
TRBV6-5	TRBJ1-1	ASFGQPNTEAF
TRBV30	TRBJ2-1	AWSDIIRLAGGNEQF
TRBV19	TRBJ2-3	ASSIGATDTQY
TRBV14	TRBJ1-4	ASSQGPVQLSNTPFRSEKLF
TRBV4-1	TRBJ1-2	ASSQALVAYGYT
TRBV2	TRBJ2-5	ASSHPPGRGDQETQY
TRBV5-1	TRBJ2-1	ASSPPEAGGSNEQF
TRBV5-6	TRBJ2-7	ASSEELDRDHEQY
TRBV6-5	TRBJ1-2	ASSYSGWEAQGYT
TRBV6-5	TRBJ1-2	ASTNPQGGYT
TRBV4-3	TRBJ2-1	ASSQDLGSYNEQF
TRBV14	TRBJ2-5	ASSQEKGETQY
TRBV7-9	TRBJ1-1	ASSSSPGT
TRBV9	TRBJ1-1	ASSVEANTEAF
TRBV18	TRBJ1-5	ASSDTPGDQPQH
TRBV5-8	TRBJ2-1	ASSLDRQGLVNEQF
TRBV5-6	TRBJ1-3	ASSFSASGNTIY
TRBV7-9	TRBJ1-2	ASSLKSGGGHYGYT
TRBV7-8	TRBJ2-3	ASSPSGVTDTQY
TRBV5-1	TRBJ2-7	ASSLEGRTGEQY
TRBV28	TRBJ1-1	ALGKGGVNTEAF
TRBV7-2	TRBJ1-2	ASSLPGGVGGYT
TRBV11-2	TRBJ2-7	ASSPLTGRSYEQY
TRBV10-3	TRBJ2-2	AIKGTGYTGELF
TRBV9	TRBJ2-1	ASSFLFGTSIDEQF
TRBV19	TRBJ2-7	ASSFRSGYEQY
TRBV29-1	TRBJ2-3	SVALAADTQY
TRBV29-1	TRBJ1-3	SVENQGGNTIY
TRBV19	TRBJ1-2	ASSIDLAAHYGYT